Below, 27 T cell receptor beta chains from the same sample are listed, as sequenced in a study of T cell changes during pregnancy in multiple sclerosis. Produced via immunoSEQ multiplex PCR; TCRdb's table is partial and in-frame only. Of about 75,000 clones listed, 94% are singletons. Specimen: CD4+ T cells from peripheral blood mononuclear cells, collected after pregnancy. The receptors originated from a female donor with multiple sclerosis, enrolled in a pregnancy study.

The chain carries TRBV19 and TRBJ2-7; D may be TRBD1 (6 bases). V lost 8 bases and J 4 bases, leaving 21 bases between the germline ends. Germline V CDR1 and CDR2: LNHDA, SQIVND (reference sequence). The CDR3 covers 15 residues. As DNA, the CDR3 is TGTGCCAGTTCTACCACCGGGACATCCAGATACGAGCAGTACTTC. Protein product: CASSTTGTSRYEQYF.

The chain carries TRBV27 and TRBJ2-6; tentatively, D is TRBD1 (6 bases). This CDR3 region has 20 residues. Germline V gene data show CDR1 as MNHEY and CDR2 as SMNVEV (reference sequence). V shed 2 bases and J shed 0 bases, with 20 bases lying between them. The CDR3 reads CASSLRLRTVSGSGANVLTF. CDR3 DNA sequence: TGTGCCAGCAGTTTAAGGCTTCGGACAGTATCGGGCTCTGGGGCCAACGTCCTGACTTTC.

The J gene is TRBJ2-1, the V gene TRBV5-6; 12 positions match TRBD2. Germline V gene data show CDR1 as SGHDT and CDR2 as YYEEEE. J lost 10 bases, V lost 6 bases, and 11 bases had no gene match. The CDR3 loop spans 15 amino acids. The chain's CDR3 is CASIVLAGGPGEQFF. The CDR3 DNA follows: TGTGCCAGCATCGTACTAGCGGGAGGTCCTGGGGAGCAGTTCTTC.

The chain employs TRBV5-1 and TRBJ2-2; 8 nucleotides line up with TRBD1. This CDR3 has 17 amino acids. V trimming: 0 bases; J trimming: 5 bases; junction bases outside the gene matches: 9. Germline CDR1 SGHRS, CDR2 YFSETQ. The CDR3 DNA follows: TGCGCCAGCAGCTTGGCTGTCGGACAGGGTGGTACCGGGGAGCTGTTTTTT. This translates into CASSLAVGQGGTGELFF.

V usage is TRBV30 and J usage is TRBJ2-3, with 8 bases that match TRBD2. The germline CDR1 and CDR2 sequences are GTSNPN and SVGIG (reference sequence). The CDR3 has 14 residues. V dropped 2 bases and J dropped 2; count of bases not matched to a gene: 3. CDR3 DNA sequence: TGTGCCTGGAGTAATAGCGGGACCACAGATACGCAGTATTTT. This gives the protein CAWSNSGTTDTQYF.

The V call is TRBV7-3, the J call TRBJ2-3; D may be TRBD1 (6 bases). CDR1 and CDR2 from the germline V gene are SGHTA and FQGTGA. V gave up 6 bases and J gave up 6 bases, with 19 bases separating them. The CDR3 covers 15 residues. The CDR3 sequence: CASSKGTPGLDTQYF. CDR3 DNA: TGTGCCAGCAGTAAAGGGACACCAGGGTTGGATACGCAGTATTTT.

Comment on this clone: Other DNA sequences in this specimen translate into the identical CDR3. The gene calls are TRBV28 and TRBJ2-7, with a possible D match to TRBD2 (6 bases). The germline gives CDR1 MDHEN, CDR2 SYDVKM. Trimming left V 3 bases short and J 4 bases short, with 13 bases between. This CDR3 comprises 14 residues. Written as DNA, the CDR3 is TGTGCCAGCAGTTTCATAGGAGGGAAATACGAGCAGTACTTC. This gives the protein CASSFIGGKYEQYF.

The gene calls are TRBV28 and TRBJ2-7, with 8 bases matching TRBD1. The V gene end was trimmed by 1 base and the J gene end by 3 bases; junction bases not matched to a gene: 8. The CDR3 is 16 amino acids. The germline gives CDR1 MDHEN, CDR2 SYDVKM. CDR3 nucleotides: TGTGCCAGCAGTTTATTTGGACAGGGACAGATCTACGAGCAGTACTTC. It is translated as CASSLFGQGQIYEQYF. The complete variable domain, with remaining parts taken from reference TRBV28 and TRBJ2-7, reads DVKVTQSSRYLVKRTGEKVFLECVQDMDHENMFWYRQDPGLGLRLIYFSYDVKMKEKGDIPEGYSVSREKKERFSLILESASTNQTSMYLCASSLFGQGQIYEQYFGPGTRLTVT.

The chain carries TRBV11-2 and TRBJ2-1; weak D call: TRBD1 (5 bases). V was cut by 5 bases and J by 9 bases, with 23 bases left in between. Germline CDR1 reads SGHAT; CDR2 reads FQNNGV. The CDR3 sequence is 16 residues long. The CDR3 sequence: CASSGGQPVLVVEQFF. As DNA, the CDR3 is TGTGCCAGCAGCGGCGGACAACCCGTTCTAGTCGTTGAGCAGTTCTTC.

This clone was seen only once. The chain recombines TRBV28 with TRBJ1-1; D remains unclear. This CDR3 has 14 amino acids. Germline values: CDR1 MDHEN, CDR2 SYDVKM. V shed 7 bases and J shed 0 bases, with 12 bases lying between them. The CDR3, as DNA: TGTGCCAGCACCGCCGTACACCTGAACACTGAAGCTTTCTTT. Translated, it gives CASTAVHLNTEAFF.

J is TRBJ1-1 and V is TRBV28; D remains ambiguous. The ends were cut back, 7 bases at V and 4 bases at J, with 19 bases in the middle. Germline assignment: CDR1 MDHEN and CDR2 SYDVKM. This CDR3 contains 15 residues. The CDR3 nucleotides read TGTGCCAGCATATTATCAGGTGGGAGACGCACTGAAGCTTTCTTT. The encoded protein is CASILSGGRRTEAFF.

The genes are TRBV2 and TRBJ2-3, with TRBD2 matching over 9 bases. This CDR3 contains 15 residues. Germline V lookup: CDR1 SNHLY, CDR2 FYNNEI. The trim removed 7 bases at V and 2 bases at J, leaving 7 bases unmatched. The CDR3, as DNA: TGTGCCAGCAAGGGACTAGCCTCCCCCACAGATACGCAGTATTTT. Translation gives CASKGLASPTDTQYF.

This rearrangement joins TRBV2 to TRBJ2-6; D remains unclear. Between the trimmed V and J ends, which lost 4 bases and 1 base, there was a span of 17 bases. From germline, CDR1 is SNHLY and CDR2 FYNNEI. The CDR3 length is 18 residues. Here the CDR3 DNA reads TGTGCCAGCAGTGCTGTCTGGTCGCTAATTTCTGGGGCCAACGTCCTGACTTTC. Protein product: CASSAVWSLISGANVLTF.

This chain uses TRBV5-1 with TRBJ2-3, with D possibly being TRBD1 (6 bases). The CDR3 spans 15 residues. V lost 0 bases to trimming and J lost 1 base, with 9 bases between them. Germline CDR1 SGHRS, CDR2 YFSETQ. The CDR3 bases are TGCGCCAGCAGCTTGGAGGCAGGGGGCACAGATACGCAGTATTTT. It translates to CASSLEAGGTDTQYF.

V and J are TRBV5-4 and TRBJ2-5; no firm D call. The length of the CDR3 is 12 residues. V lost 4 bases and J lost 4, with 8 bases in between. The V gene's germline CDR1 is SGHNT and CDR2 YYREEE (reference sequence). The CDR3 DNA reads TGTGCCAGCAGCGCCCTATTAGAGACCCAGTACTTC. It codes for CASSALLETQYF.

V is TRBV27 and J is TRBJ2-5; 7 nucleotides align to TRBD2. The germline gives CDR1 MNHEY, CDR2 SMNVEV (reference sequence). The trim removed 3 bases at V and 5 bases at J, leaving 9 bases unmatched. The CDR3 has 15 amino acids. The CDR3 DNA reads TGTGCCAGCAGTTTTTCGGGGAGGGTGGGGGAGACCCAGTACTTC. This translates into CASSFSGRVGETQYF.

The J gene is TRBJ2-7, the V gene TRBV19; D possibly corresponds to TRBD2 (5 bases). CDR3 length: 15 amino acids. Trimming pared 5 bases from V and 2 bases from J, leaving 16 bases between. Germline lookup yields CDR1 LNHDA and CDR2 SQIVND (reference sequence). The CDR3 bases are TGTGCCAGTAGTTCCCGACGGGGATCTACCTACGAGCAGTACTTC. Encoded protein: CASSSRRGSTYEQYF.

The chain uses TRBV7-9 and TRBJ2-2; D remains ambiguous. From germline, CDR1 is SEHNR and CDR2 FQNEAQ (reference sequence). V lost 5 bases and J lost 8, with 18 bases in between. The CDR3 is 15 amino acids. CDR3 amino acids: CASSLSSSRVGELFF. CDR3 sequence (DNA): TGTGCCAGCAGCCTATCCAGTAGTCGGGTGGGGGAGCTGTTTTTT.

The V call is TRBV18, the J call TRBJ1-4; D not certain. V dropped 2 bases and J dropped 6 bases, with 10 bases sitting between them. Germline V lookup: CDR1 KGHSH, CDR2 LQKENI. This CDR3 comprises 14 residues. For the CDR3, the DNA is TGTGCCAGCTCACCAATCCGGGGTGATGAAAAACTGTTTTTT. Protein: CASSPIRGDEKLFF.

This rearrangement joins TRBV15 to TRBJ2-1; 9 nucleotides agree with TRBD2. CDR1 and CDR2 from the germline V gene are LNHNV and YYDKDF (reference sequence). CDR3 size: 15 residues. Trimming took 1 base from V and 7 from J; bases not matched to a gene: 5. This CDR3 is CATSRASGRNNEQFF. The CDR3 DNA reads as TGTGCCACCAGCAGAGCCAGCGGGAGGAATAATGAGCAGTTCTTC.

Only one count was recorded for this clone. J is TRBJ2-7 and V is TRBV6-6, with a weak D call TRBD2 (5 bases). Germline V CDR1 and CDR2: MNHNY, SVGAGI (reference sequence). The CDR3 is made up of 12 amino acids. V shed 8 bases and J shed 3 bases, with 11 bases lying between them. The CDR3: CASQDGDYEQYF. CDR3 bases: TGTGCCAGCCAGGACGGGGACTACGAGCAGTACTTC.

This chain links TRBV18 with TRBJ1-4, with 7 bases lining up with TRBD1. V lost 6 bases to trimming and J lost 4 bases; unmatched junction nucleotides: 8. Germline lookup yields CDR1 KGHSH and CDR2 LQKENI. This CDR3 has 15 residues. As DNA, the CDR3 is TGTGCCAGCTCGCAACCGGGACAGTTTAATGAAAAACTGTTTTTT. It translates to CASSQPGQFNEKLFF.

The V call is TRBV19, the J call TRBJ1-1; D unresolved. CDR3 length: 13 residues. The V gene lost 3 bases and the J gene lost 3 bases, with 8 bases spanning the gap. CDR1 LNHDA and CDR2 SQIVND come from the germline V gene (reference sequence). This chain's CDR3 is CASSIRRDTEAFF. The CDR3 nucleotides read TGTGCCAGTAGTATCAGGCGGGACACTGAAGCTTTCTTT.

J is TRBJ2-7 and V is TRBV28; 10 bases align to TRBD2. The CDR3 length is 15 residues. The germline CDR1 and CDR2 sequences are MDHEN and SYDVKM. Unmatched junction bases numbered 17, after V lost 11 bases and J lost 7 bases. The CDR3 DNA reads TGTGCCCTAATGGGGAAAGCGGGAGGGCCGGGGGAGCAGTACTTC. It encodes CALMGKAGGPGEQYF.

The chain couples TRBV5-1 to TRBJ1-4; D is perhaps TRBD1 (6 bases). Germline V gene sequence: CDR1 SGHRS, CDR2 YFSETQ. The CDR3 runs 14 residues. Trimming removed 4 bases from V and 4 bases from J, with 11 bases in between. DNA for the CDR3: TGCGCCAGCAGCGGGGGACAACATAATGAAAAACTGTTTTTT. Its protein is CASSGGQHNEKLFF.

V gene TRBV5-4 combines with J gene TRBJ2-5, with TRBD1 matching 9 bases. The junction had 6 bases not matched to a gene; V was cut back by 2 bases and J by 1 base. Germline V CDR1 and CDR2: SGHNT, YYREEE (reference sequence). This CDR3 spans 16 amino acids. As DNA, the CDR3 is TGTGCCAGCAGCTTCCGGACAGGGGACCTCCAAGAGACCCAGTACTTC. Its translation is CASSFRTGDLQETQYF.

In its sample, this clone was seen once. The chain is built from TRBV28 and TRBJ1-5; no definite D call. This CDR3 is 16 amino acids long. V lost 1 base and J lost 0, with 10 bases in between. The germline V gene has CDR1 MDHEN and CDR2 SYDVKM. This chain's CDR3 is CASSLLPTVSNQPQHF. CDR3 nucleotides: TGTGCCAGCAGTTTATTACCCACAGTTAGCAATCAGCCCCAGCATTTT.